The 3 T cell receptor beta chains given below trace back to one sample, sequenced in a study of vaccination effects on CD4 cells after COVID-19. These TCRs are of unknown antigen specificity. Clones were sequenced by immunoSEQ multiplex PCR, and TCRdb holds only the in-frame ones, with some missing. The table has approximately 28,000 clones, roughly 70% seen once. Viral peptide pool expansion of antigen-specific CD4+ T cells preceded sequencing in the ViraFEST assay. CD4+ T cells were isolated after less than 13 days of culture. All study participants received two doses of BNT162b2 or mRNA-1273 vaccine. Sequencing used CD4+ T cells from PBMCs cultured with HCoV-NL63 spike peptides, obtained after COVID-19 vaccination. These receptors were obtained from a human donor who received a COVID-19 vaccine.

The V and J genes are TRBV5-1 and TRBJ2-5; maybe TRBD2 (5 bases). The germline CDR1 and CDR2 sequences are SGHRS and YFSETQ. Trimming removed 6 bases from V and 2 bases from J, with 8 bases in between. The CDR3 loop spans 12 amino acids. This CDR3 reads CASKAEQETQYF. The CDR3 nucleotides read TGCGCCAGCAAAGCGGAACAAGAGACCCAGTACTTC.

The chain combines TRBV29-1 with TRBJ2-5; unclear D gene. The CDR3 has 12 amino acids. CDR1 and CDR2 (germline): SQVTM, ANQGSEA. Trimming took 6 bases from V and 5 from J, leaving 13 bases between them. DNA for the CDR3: TGCAGCGTCCAGACGGATTGGGAGACCCAGTACTTC. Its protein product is CSVQTDWETQYF.

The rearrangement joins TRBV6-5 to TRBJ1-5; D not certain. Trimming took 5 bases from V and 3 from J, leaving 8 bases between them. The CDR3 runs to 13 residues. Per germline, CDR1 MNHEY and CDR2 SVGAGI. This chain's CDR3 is CASSPGNNQPQHF. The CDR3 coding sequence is TGTGCCAGCAGTCCTGGAAACAATCAGCCCCAGCATTTT.